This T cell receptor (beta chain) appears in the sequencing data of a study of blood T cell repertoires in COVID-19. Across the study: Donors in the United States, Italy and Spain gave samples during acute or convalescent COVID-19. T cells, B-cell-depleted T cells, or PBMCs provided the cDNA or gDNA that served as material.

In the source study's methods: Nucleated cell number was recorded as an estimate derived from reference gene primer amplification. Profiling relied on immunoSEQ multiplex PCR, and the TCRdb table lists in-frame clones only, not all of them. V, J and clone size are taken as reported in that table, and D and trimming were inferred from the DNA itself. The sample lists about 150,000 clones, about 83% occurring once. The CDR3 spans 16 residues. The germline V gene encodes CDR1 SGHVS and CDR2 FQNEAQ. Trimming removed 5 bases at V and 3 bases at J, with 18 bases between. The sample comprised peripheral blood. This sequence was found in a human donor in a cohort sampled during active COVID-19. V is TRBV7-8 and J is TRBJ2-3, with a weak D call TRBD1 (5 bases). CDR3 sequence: CASSRNSRQITDTQYF. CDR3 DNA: TGTGCCAGCAGCCGCAACTCGCGACAGATTACAGATACGCAGTATTTT.